This T cell receptor beta chain appears in the sequencing data of a study of T cells in localized non-small cell lung cancer. Libraries were prepared by immunoSEQ multiplex PCR; TCRdb keeps only in-frame clonotypes and omits some of them. The sample has 30,000 to 40,000 clones; approximately 83% are singletons. General study findings and limits: Among blood samples, higher T cell density accompanied longer overall survival. Uninvolved adjacent lung had more T cell clonality than any other tissue, topping tumor. Adjacent lung had a median approximately 57 of the 100 largest tumor clones.

CDR1 SGHRS and CDR2 YFSETQ come from the germline V gene. The V segment lost 2 bases and the J segment 8 bases; nucleotides outside the gene matches: 9. The CDR3 is made up of 15 amino acids. Worth noting for this clone: Its matching antigen is unknown.

The chain couples TRBV5-1 to TRBJ1-4, with 7 bases identical to TRBD1. This TCR was recovered from a man aged 40-75 years with stage I lung adenocarcinoma. Sequenced material: peripheral blood, taken before any cancer treatment. CDR3 sequence: CASSFGDRVDEKLFF. As DNA, the CDR3 is TGCGCCAGCAGCTTTGGAGACAGGGTCGACGAAAAACTGTTTTTT.